The T cell receptor beta chain under discussion was sequenced for a study of beta chain features in type 1 diabetes. Study details: Healthy donors resembled patients in age, gender and cell yields. Researchers looked at fewer than 110 million sorted cells across all samples.

Every isolated RNA sample was fully reverse transcribed, so sequencing captured expressed TCRB transcripts. An average of about 3.6 million reads was obtained for naive, central memory and regulatory T cell samples. TCRdb's table, derived via immunoSEQ multiplex PCR, lists solely in-frame clones and lacks some. This table holds under 400,000 clones, about 20% found once. The CDR3 contains 14 residues. Germline lookup yields CDR1 SGHRS and CDR2 YFSETQ. The V and J ends lost 0 bases and 6 bases respectively, with 12 bases between them. Material for sequencing was naive CD4+ T cells from blood. V and J are TRBV5-1 and TRBJ1-1; no clear D gene. The origin of this receptor is a woman in her late teens or twenties in good health. The CDR3 region is CASSLASAMAEAFF. The DNA of the CDR3 is TGCGCCAGCAGCTTGGCCTCCGCTATGGCTGAAGCTTTCTTT.